This TCR beta chain was identified in a study of beta chain features in type 1 diabetes. Expressed TCRB transcripts were sequenced after all isolated RNA was converted to cDNA. Method: immunoSEQ multiplex PCR; TCRdb's copy keeps in-frame clones and lacks some. Here the sample spans over 200,000 clones, 11% being singletons. Study observations and caveats: Type 1 diabetes patients showed a moderate but significant shortening of TCRB CDR3s in all four CD4+ subsets.

The CDR3 is made up of 12 amino acids. The V and J ends lost 3 bases and 6 bases respectively, with 9 bases between them. Germline CDR1 and CDR2: KGHSH and LQKENI. This clone has more than one count but fewer than ten. No antigen is known for it. The chain has TRBV18 and TRBJ2-7, with a weak D call TRBD2 (5 bases). The specimen was naive CD4+ T cells from blood. The source of this sequence is a man aged 25-40 years with type 1 diabetes. CDR3 amino acids: CASSPYEGEQYF. CDR3 DNA: TGTGCCAGCTCACCCTATGAGGGCGAGCAGTACTTC.